This T cell receptor (beta chain) emerged from a study of blood T cell repertoires in COVID-19. Study in general: The cDNA or gDNA used as material had been derived from T cells, B-cell-depleted T cells, or PBMCs.

This clone came up once. Germline lookup yields CDR1 SQVTM and CDR2 ANQGSEA. There are 12 residues in the CDR3. With 1 base removed from V and 3 bases from J, the gap between germline ends came to 5 bases. The study drew participants aged about 18 to 89 years from about two dozen US areas. In assigning cohorts, the study relied on participant-reported clinical history. Sequencing used immunoSEQ multiplex PCR; TCRdb keeps in-frame clones, though not all of them. The data hold roughly 430,000 clones, with about 88% observed a single time. This clonotype was obtained from a woman aged 18 to 35 who had been exposed to COVID-19. Sequencing input: PBMCs or T cells enriched from blood (not recorded which). The chain has TRBV29-1 and TRBJ2-3; D unclear. CDR3 nucleotides: TGCAGCGTTGAAGTCGGGACAGATACGCAGTATTTT. Its translation is CSVEVGTDTQYF.